Below, one TCR beta chain is given with its context. The sample comes from a study of T cells after yellow fever vaccination. This CDR3 spans 15 amino acids. Germline lookup yields CDR1 WSHSY and CDR2 SAAADI. J was trimmed by 4 bases and V by 7 bases; bases with no gene match: 12. TCRdb re-derived calls from the 5' RACE reads in MiXCR, one entry per CDR3 protein. The sample yields some 220,000 distinct CDR3 sequences, more than 3% seen once. The sequence was obtained from a young man who received the YFV17D yellow fever vaccine. This sample comprised CD4+ T cells sorted from PBMCs, obtained 10 days after the yellow fever booster vaccination. The chain joins TRBV10-2 to TRBJ1-1; 7 bases are shared with TRBD1. This CDR3 reads CASTSTGWAGTEAFF. The CDR3 nucleotides are TGCGCCAGCACATCGACAGGGTGGGCTGGCACTGAAGCTTTCTTT.